This T cell receptor beta chain was profiled in a study of OX40 agonist ivuxolimab in advanced cancers. Study background: An anti-OX40 (CD134) antibody with agonistic activity, ivuxolimab, was administered to patients. Earlier treatment with anti-PD-1, anti-PD-L1 or anti-CTLA-4 was permitted, and around 43% had received some. The study's findings and limits: At doses 0.1 to 3.0 mg/kg, CD4+ and CD8+ clones expanded.

As to this clone: Its antigen is unidentified.

Profiled with immunoSEQ multiplex PCR; TCRdb holds only in-frame clones, not every one. Of more than 80,000 clones listed, roughly 87% are singletons. With V trimmed by 0 bases and J by 4 bases, 6 bases remained unmatched. The germline V gene has CDR1 MNHEY and CDR2 SVGAGI. This CDR3 comprises 16 residues. The chain joins TRBV6-5 to TRBJ2-7; 10 bases agree with TRBD2. This clonotype was obtained from an adult with an advanced solid tumor such as melanoma, head and neck, liver or kidney cancer. The sample here was CD4+ or CD8+ T cells sorted from blood, taken in a trial of the OX40 agonist ivuxolimab. For the CDR3, the DNA is TGTGCCAGCAGTTACTCGATGGCACTAGCGGGATACGAGCAGTACTTC. It encodes CASSYSMALAGYEQYF.